The 5 T cell receptor beta chains presented below share a single source sample, sequenced in a study of PD-L1 blockade in urothelial cancer. Time point: peripheral blood 6 weeks after treatment start. The table came from immunoSEQ multiplex PCR; TCRdb's copy has only in-frame clones and leaves some out. Of about 120,000 clones listed, approximately 85% are singletons. This material consisted of PBMCs, taken around atezolizumab (anti-PD-L1) treatment. All receptors derive from a man aged 45-65 years with urothelial cancer.

The J gene is TRBJ1-1, the V gene TRBV19; D unclear. V was clipped by 4 bases and J by 4 bases, with 10 bases between them. This CDR3 has 13 residues. Germline CDR1 LNHDA, CDR2 SQIVND (reference sequence). CDR3 residues: CASSSEYPTEAFF. CDR3 DNA sequence: TGTGCCAGTAGTAGCGAGTACCCCACTGAAGCTTTCTTT.

The genes are TRBV7-3 and TRBJ2-3, with 7 bases identical to TRBD1. Germline V CDR1 and CDR2: SGHTA, FQGTGA. V dropped 5 bases and J dropped 4; count of bases not matched to a gene: 6. The CDR3 contains 14 residues. CDR3 protein: CASSPRQGADTQYF. For the CDR3, the DNA is TGTGCCAGCAGCCCCCGACAGGGAGCAGATACGCAGTATTTT.

The rearrangement uses TRBV2 and TRBJ2-4, with D hard to call. The V end was cut by 3 bases, the J end by 0 bases, with 12 bases between. Germline CDR1 is SNHLY and CDR2 is FYNNEI. The CDR3 extends over 16 amino acids. As DNA, the CDR3 is TGTGCCAGCAGTGACGCGTTAGCAGTAGCCAAAAACATTCAGTACTTC. The encoded protein is CASSDALAVAKNIQYF.

The V gene is TRBV18, the J gene TRBJ2-2; D call uncertain. Germline V lookup: CDR1 KGHSH, CDR2 LQKENI. Trimming pared 4 bases from V and 6 bases from J, leaving 6 bases between. This CDR3 region has 12 residues. CDR3: CASSLEAGELFF. The CDR3 DNA reads as TGTGCCAGCTCACTAGAGGCCGGGGAGCTGTTTTTT. The full variable domain, in which reference TRBV18 and TRBJ2-2 provide the parts outside the CDR3, is NAGVMQNPRHLVRRRGQEARLRCSPMKGHSHVYWYRQLPEEGLKFMVYLQKENIIDESGMPKERFSAEFPKEGPSILRIQQVVRGDSAAYFCASSLEAGELFFGEGSRLTVL.

The gene calls are TRBV5-1 and TRBJ2-3; perhaps TRBD1 as D (7 bases). The CDR3 extends over 16 amino acids. Trimming removed 2 bases from V and 6 bases from J, with 19 bases in between. Germline V gene data show CDR1 as SGHRS and CDR2 as YFSETQ. CDR3 sequence (DNA): TGCGCCAGCAGCTTCATGGCACAGGGGAGCGGGGATACGCAGTATTTT. This gives the protein CASSFMAQGSGDTQYF.